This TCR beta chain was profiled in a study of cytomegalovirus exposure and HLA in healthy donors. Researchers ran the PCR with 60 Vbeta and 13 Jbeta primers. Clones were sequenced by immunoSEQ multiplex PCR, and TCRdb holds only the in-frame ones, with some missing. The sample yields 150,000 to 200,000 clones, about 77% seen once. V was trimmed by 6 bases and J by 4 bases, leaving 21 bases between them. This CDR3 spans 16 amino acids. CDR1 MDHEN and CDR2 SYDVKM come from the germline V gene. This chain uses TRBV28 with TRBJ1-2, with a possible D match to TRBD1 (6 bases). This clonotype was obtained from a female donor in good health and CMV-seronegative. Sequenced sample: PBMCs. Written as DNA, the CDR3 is TGTGCCAGCAGAATAGTCGACAGGAACCTTTTCTATGGCTACACCTTC. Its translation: CASRIVDRNLFYGYTF.